This T cell receptor (beta chain) appears in the sequencing data of a study of blood T cells in healthy people across ages (dated by TCRdb to the mid-2010s). At the level of the whole study: Template switching captured roughly one uniquely barcoded TCR beta cDNA molecule per two T cells in model experiments. Age-related changes in TCR beta repertoire diversity were measured in the study by deep sequencing normalized with unique cDNA molecular identifiers. Four age groups were formed from the donors: young (average about 15 years), middle-aged (less than 40), aged (about 62) and long-lived (roughly 88). To avoid experimental bias, donors of different ages were spread randomly across the sequencing lanes. Two additional independent replicas of 1 million unique cDNA reads from the same blood draw were analyzed for two donors (one aged 18 to 29 and one aged 80 or older). The paper's findings and limits, for the study overall: Compared with the aged group, the long-lived group had more naive CD4+ T cells, fewer expanded clones and increased TCR diversity, suggesting age selection. Observed TCR beta diversity per million T cells fell roughly linearly with age, and a significant reduction was already apparent by age around 44. Because profiling used bulk unsorted PBMCs, naive and antigen-experienced compartments could not be compared conclusively. Estimates of total diversity based on one million sequenced T cells were considered lower bounds and underestimates. Donor CMV infection status was unknown, potentially confounding age-related changes in expanded clonotypes. The percentage of naive T cells measured by flow cytometry correlated strongly with observed TCR beta diversity.

CDR3 length: 16 amino acids, cysteine to phenylalanine. CDR3 DNA is the only sequence kept; it has 48 bases, read in frame from the first base. The germline V gene supplies CDR1 LGHNA and CDR2 YSLEER. Germline trimming: 4 bases from V, 5 bases from J; junction bases outside gene matches: 10. Systemically healthy Caucasian individuals from Russia, around 39 in total and aged about 6 to 100 years, were included as donors. About 9.8 milliliters of peripheral blood were drawn from each donor into EDTA-treated Vacutainer tubes. PBMCs were isolated by Ficoll-Paque density-gradient centrifugation, with at least 7 million obtained per sample. Trizol reagent was used to extract total RNA from the PBMCs, yielding at least 5 micrograms per sample. The percentages of naive CD45RAhigh/CD27high T cells were determined by flow cytometry on a PBMC aliquot from every donor. Receptor amplification or capture employed 5' RACE. The sequencer listed for this sample is Illumina HiSeq 2500. A second PCR of about 6 to 11 cycles was performed with a sample-barcoded 5' primer and a J-beta primer mix. Each TCR beta cDNA molecule received a unique molecular identifier from a template-switch 5' adaptor carrying 12 random nucleotides. At least 3 million CDR3-containing paired-end reads were obtained from each sample. First-strand cDNA synthesis was performed from all RNA using the Mint cDNA synthesis kit, with priming by a TRBC-specific oligonucleotide. All cDNA was treated with uracil-DNA glycosylase and then went through a first 18-cycle PCR with the universal primers M1SS and BC2_uni_R. Per the original workflow: Each sample was normalized by randomly selecting 1 million high-quality reads, each carrying a distinct molecular identifier. Reads sharing molecular identifiers were discarded rather than binned into consensus sequences. MiTCR, set to a Q25 quality threshold and the strictest error-elimination algorithm, was used for CDR3 identification, clonotype clustering and error correction. A nonparametric unseen species model using Euler transformation provided a lower-bound estimate of total TCR beta diversity. TCRdb ran its own pipeline on the public reads, namely fastp trimming at Q25 and MiXCR clone calling, and kept in-frame beta chains. When rows share a CDR3 protein, they turn into one entry using the most common DNA and genes. The V and J calls and clone size come from TCRdb's table, not from the authors' own analysis. Counted in this sample were about 2 million distinct CDR3 sequences; 49% of them appeared once. Of the sample, 2% to 2.5% is held by the ten largest clones.

This clonotype has more than one count but fewer than ten. There is no known antigen for this receptor. No much larger clone is present one base from it, and per-base qualities are unavailable. This chain is built from TRBV4-3 and TRBJ2-1, and 8 bases in between align with TRBD2. Material for sequencing was blood. The source is a woman between 35 and 50 years old in good health. The CDR3 region reads CASSLYTGGPDNEQFF. The nucleotide sequence is TGCGCCAGCAGCCTGTATACGGGGGGGCCCGACAATGAGCAGTTCTTC.